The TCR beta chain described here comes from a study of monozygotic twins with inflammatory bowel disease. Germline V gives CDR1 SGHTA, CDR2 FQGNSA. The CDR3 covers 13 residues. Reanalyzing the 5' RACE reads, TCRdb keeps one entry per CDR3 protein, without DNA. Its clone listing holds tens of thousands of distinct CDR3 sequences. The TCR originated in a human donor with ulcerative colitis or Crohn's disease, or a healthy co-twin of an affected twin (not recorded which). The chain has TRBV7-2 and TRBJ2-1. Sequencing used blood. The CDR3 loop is CASSTTTNNEQFF.